A single sample is the source of the 26 T cell receptor beta chains below, sequenced in a study of identical twins (TCRdb year 2016). The method behind the library was 5' RACE. Sequencing relied on an Illumina HiSeq 2000. TCRdb reprocessing: public reads trimmed at Q25 with fastp, clones called with MiXCR, in-frame beta chains kept. Each entry merges the rows of one CDR3 protein and shows their most common DNA and genes. Across this sample there are about 450,000 distinct CDR3 sequences, with approximately 17% seen only once. Clones ranked in the top ten supply more than 10% of the sample. Sequencing was done on a sample of naive T cells sorted from blood. Read against the paper, the sample's cell subset or site label means: cells isolated with a human naive T-cell isolation kit. The receptors derive from a man aged 45-60 years in good health.

The chain has TRBV12-3 or TRBV12-4 and TRBJ2-6; D is unresolved. The CDR3 length is 14 residues. Trimming removed 6 bases from V and 2 bases from J, with 8 bases in between. CDR3 amino acids: CASSFPAGANVLTF. DNA of the CDR3: TGTGCCAGCAGCTTTCCCGCTGGGGCCAACGTCCTGACTTTC.

Only one count was recorded for this clonotype. CDR3 in DNA: TGTGCCAGCAGCCACCGGGACAGGGGCGTCGAGCAGTACTTC. Its translation is CASSHRDRGVEQYF. The chain recombines TRBV7-9 with TRBJ2-7, with TRBD1 matching 10 bases. After removal of 5 bases from V and 6 bases from J, the junction contained 7 bases not matched to a gene. The CDR3 extends over 14 amino acids. From germline, CDR1 is SEHNR and CDR2 FQNEAQ (reference sequence).

This clonotype was seen a handful of times. The chain employs TRBV2 and TRBJ2-3; 12 bases are shared with TRBD2. The CDR3 length is 16 residues. Germline V gene lookup returns CDR1 SNHLY and CDR2 FYNNEI. Trimming took 10 bases from V and 5 from J; bases not matched to a gene: 13. CDR3 sequence reads: CATKRTTSGGEDTQYF. The CDR3 region has the DNA TGTGCCACCAAAAGGACGACTAGCGGGGGTGAAGATACGCAGTATTTT.

This clonotype has only a few counts. The chain carries TRBV12-3 or TRBV12-4 and TRBJ2-5; no firm D call. The V gene lost 3 bases and the J gene lost 3 bases, with 5 bases spanning the gap. The CDR3 is 12 residues long. Written as DNA, the CDR3 is TGTGCCAGCAGTTTGAATAAAGAGACCCAGTACTTC. Its translation: CASSLNKETQYF.

The chain recombines TRBV12-3 or TRBV12-4 with TRBJ2-3, with 11 bases that match TRBD2. The CDR3 sequence is 18 residues long. The J segment lost 0 bases and the V segment lost 3 bases, leaving 8 bases of the junction unmatched. CDR3 sequence reads: CASSLSSGRIPSTDTQYF. The CDR3 nucleotides are TGTGCCAGCAGTTTGTCTAGCGGGAGGATTCCTAGCACAGATACGCAGTATTTT.

At least ten counts were recorded for this clonotype. The chain carries TRBV12-3 or TRBV12-4 and TRBJ2-7; maybe TRBD1 (6 bases). Between the trimmed V and J ends, which lost 4 bases and 2 bases, there was a span of 12 bases. The CDR3 is made up of 14 amino acids. CDR3 protein: CASSSHREPYEQYF. The CDR3 region has the DNA TGTGCCAGCAGTTCCCACAGGGAACCCTACGAGCAGTACTTC.

This clonotype came up many times. The chain is built from TRBV5-4 and TRBJ2-3; D is unresolved. Germline CDR1 SGHNT, CDR2 YYREEE (reference sequence). The V and J ends lost 2 bases and 11 bases respectively, with 12 bases between them. The CDR3 covers 12 residues. The CDR3, as DNA: TGTGCCAGCAGCTTAGCAGGTGGTTGGCAGTATTTT. It codes for CASSLAGGWQYF.

The J gene is TRBJ2-2, the V gene TRBV12-3 or TRBV12-4; D perhaps matches TRBD1 (5 bases). The CDR3 extends over 14 amino acids. Trimming left V 4 bases short and J 6 bases short, with 12 bases between. The CDR3 sequence: CASSYQGSPGELFF. The CDR3 DNA reads TGTGCCAGCAGTTATCAGGGATCCCCCGGGGAGCTGTTTTTT.

This rearrangement joins TRBV14 to TRBJ2-5, with 11 positions matching TRBD2. The CDR3 is 15 amino acids. Looked up from germline, CDR1 is SGHDN and CDR2 is FVKESK. The trim removed 2 bases at V and 5 bases at J, leaving 4 bases unmatched. Here the CDR3 DNA reads TGTGCCAGCAGCCAAACTAGCGGGAGCTGGGAGACCCAGTACTTC. Amino acid sequence: CASSQTSGSWETQYF.

The chain links TRBV6-2 or TRBV6-3 to TRBJ2-2; D is perhaps TRBD2 (6 bases). Germline V gene sequence: CDR1 MNHEY, CDR2 SVGEGT. Trimming left V 2 bases short and J 6 bases short, with 19 bases between. The CDR3 extends over 17 amino acids. CDR3 in amino acids: CASSYDATTGVSGELFF. CDR3 in DNA: TGTGCCAGCAGTTACGACGCCACGACGGGGGTCTCCGGGGAGCTGTTTTTT.

This clonotype was recorded a few times. The chain employs TRBV4-2 and TRBJ2-1; perhaps TRBD2 as D (6 bases). The CDR3 has 16 amino acids. The germline gives CDR1 LGHNA, CDR2 YNFKEQ. Trimming left V 0 bases short and J 4 bases short, with 13 bases between. In nucleotides, the CDR3 is TGTGCCAGCAGCCAAGAGGGGCGTAGCGGATACAATGAGCAGTTCTTC. It translates to CASSQEGRSGYNEQFF.

CDR3 in amino acids: CASSIADIQYF. CDR3 DNA sequence: TGTGCCAGCAGCATCGCGGACATTCAGTACTTC. The V call is TRBV7-2, the J call TRBJ2-4; no clear D. The CDR3 covers 11 residues. Trimming removed 5 bases at V and 8 bases at J, with 7 bases between. Germline CDR1 reads SGHTA; CDR2 reads FQGNSA.

This clonotype was counted only a few times. V is TRBV29-1 and J is TRBJ2-3, with a possible D match to TRBD1 (6 bases). This CDR3 has 15 residues. V lost 5 bases and J lost 0, with 15 bases in between. The germline CDR1 and CDR2 sequences are SQVTM and ANQGSEA. The CDR3 loop reads CSVLPGHLSTDTQYF. CDR3 coding DNA: TGCAGCGTTCTACCGGGACACCTAAGCACAGATACGCAGTATTTT.

The sample holds a few counts of this clonotype. This chain uses TRBV5-5 with TRBJ1-2; D gene uncertain. V lost 3 bases, J lost 6 bases, and 18 bases lay in between. Looked up from germline, CDR1 is SGHKS and CDR2 is YYEKEE (reference sequence). This CDR3 contains 15 residues. The DNA of the CDR3 is TGTGCCAGCAGCTGGTCCTTGACCCTAACTAATGGCTACACCTTC. This codes for CASSWSLTLTNGYTF.

V gene TRBV28 combines with J gene TRBJ1-6, with D possibly matching TRBD1 (5 bases). The germline CDR1 and CDR2 sequences are MDHEN and SYDVKM. Deletions cut 4 bases from V and 9 bases from J, with 13 bases between. This CDR3 spans 14 amino acids. For the CDR3, the DNA is TGTGCCAGCAGTTCCCCCGGGGGATCTTCACCCCTCCACTTT. The encoded protein is CASSSPGGSSPLHF.

This clonotype turned up a few times. The gene calls are TRBV10-3 and TRBJ2-5; 8 nucleotides align to TRBD2. This CDR3 spans 13 amino acids. Germline CDR1 ENHRY, CDR2 SYGVKD. J lost 5 bases, V lost 5 bases, and 4 bases had no gene match. CDR3 in amino acids: CAISNLAGETQYF. CDR3 bases: TGTGCCATCAGTAATCTAGCGGGCGAGACCCAGTACTTC.

This clonotype was seen just once. Being one base from a much bigger clone, this may be a read error. The chain links TRBV25-1 to TRBJ2-7; 7 bases align to TRBD1. Germline V gene lookup returns CDR1 MGHDK and CDR2 SYGVNS. CDR3 length: 13 residues. The CDR3 nucleotides are TGTACCAGCAGGGCCAGGGACAGCTACGAGCAGTACTTC. The encoded protein is CTSRARDSYEQYF.

The rearrangement joins TRBV30 to TRBJ1-2, with 8 bases lining up with TRBD1. The germline gives CDR1 GTSNPN, CDR2 SVGIG (reference sequence). The junction had 9 bases not matched to a gene; V was cut back by 5 bases and J by 7 bases. This CDR3 region has 13 residues. The CDR3, as DNA: TGTGCCTGGGAGGACAGGGTCGACTCTGGCTACACCTTC. Protein sequence: CAWEDRVDSGYTF.

As regards this clonotype: A much larger clone lies one base from this, so it may be a read error. V is TRBV5-1 and J is TRBJ1-4; D is ambiguous. Germline V CDR1 and CDR2: SGHRS, YFSETQ. The CDR3 length is 14 residues. V was shortened by 7 bases and J by 4 bases, with 14 bases between the two germline ends. CDR3 sequence reads: CASQKAGINEKLFF. CDR3 bases: TGCGCCAGCCAGAAAGCGGGGATTAATGAAAAACTGTTTTTT.

The genes are TRBV7-2 and TRBJ2-7, with no clear D. Germline values: CDR1 SGHTA, CDR2 FQGNSA. The CDR3 sequence is 13 residues long. V lost 0 bases, J lost 3 bases, and 6 bases lay in between. CDR3 protein: CASSLAHNYEQYF. The DNA for the CDR3 is TGTGCCAGCAGCTTAGCGCATAACTACGAGCAGTACTTC.

This rearrangement joins TRBV18 to TRBJ2-1; 12 bases agree with TRBD2. The V segment lost 3 bases and the J segment 7 bases; nucleotides outside the gene matches: 7. The CDR3 has 16 residues. Germline CDR1 reads KGHSH; CDR2 reads LQKENI. Here the CDR3 reads CASSPRTSGMGNEQFF. In DNA form, the CDR3 reads TGTGCCAGCTCACCCCGGACTAGCGGGATGGGTAATGAGCAGTTCTTC.

In this sample, this clonotype turned up a few times. The chain combines TRBV30 with TRBJ1-3; D is unresolved. CDR3 length: 12 amino acids. Trimming took 4 bases from V and 0 from J, leaving 4 bases between them. The V gene's germline CDR1 is GTSNPN and CDR2 SVGIG (reference sequence). The CDR3 DNA follows: TGTGCCTGGACAGTCTCTGGAAACACCATATATTTT. Its translation is CAWTVSGNTIYF.

J is TRBJ2-5 and V is TRBV29-1; D is possibly TRBD2 (7 bases). The germline V gene has CDR1 SQVTM and CDR2 ANQGSEA. Trimming left V 0 bases short and J 4 bases short, with 15 bases between. CDR3 size: 15 residues. The CDR3 coding sequence is TGCAGCGTTGAAGATCCAGGCGGGGGCTCAGAGACCCAGTACTTC. It translates to CSVEDPGGGSETQYF.

This chain links TRBV12-3 or TRBV12-4 with TRBJ1-1, with D possibly TRBD1 on 5 matching bases. The CDR3 has 13 residues. V was shortened by 6 bases and J by 3 bases, with 11 bases between the two germline ends. The DNA for the CDR3 is TGTGCCAGCAGGACCAGGGTGGACACTGAAGCTTTCTTT. The encoded protein is CASRTRVDTEAFF.

This clonotype has a count of ten or more. This sequence joins TRBV4-3 and TRBJ2-2; TRBD1 might be the D (5 bases). This CDR3 spans 15 amino acids. The germline V gene encodes CDR1 LGHNA and CDR2 YSLEER. Trimming took 0 bases from V and 4 from J, leaving 9 bases between them. The DNA of the CDR3 is TGCGCCAGCAGCCAAGATGCAGGGATCACCGGGGAGCTGTTTTTT. It specifies CASSQDAGITGELFF.

V gene TRBV2 combines with J gene TRBJ2-1, with 11 bases lining up with TRBD2. V trimming: 6 bases; J trimming: 5 bases; junction bases outside the gene matches: 6. Per the germline V gene, CDR1 is SNHLY and CDR2 is FYNNEI. This CDR3 is 15 amino acids long. Written as DNA, the CDR3 is TGTGCCAGCAGGCAGACTAGCGGGGCTAACAATGAGCAGTTCTTC. Protein product: CASRQTSGANNEQFF.